One and the same sample provided the 14 T cell receptor beta chains below, sequenced in a study of shared clonotypes between healthy human individuals (dated by TCRdb to about 2020). CD8 naive samples were obtained by positive selection for CCR7 among CD45RO-negative cells, yielding a CD45RA+CCR7+ population from which TemRA cells were excluded. The method was the immunoSEQ multiplex PCR assay. What TCRdb holds here is the immuneACCESS table cut down to in-frame rearrangements. Part of the clones is not present; checked against another copy, under half of the missing clones reflect an unresolved V gene, and the others are unexplained. This sample gives millions of clones in total; approximately 94% of them show up just once. The ten biggest clones cover roughly 1.7% of the sample. Sequencing was done on a sample of naive CD8+ T cells from PBMCs. The intended sense of this specimen's cell subset or site label: CD45RA+CCR7+. Every receptor here comes from a man younger than 30 in good health. Some clones in this sample may be carry-over from other donors' samples.

The chain carries TRBV9 and TRBJ2-1; TRBD2 agrees at 8 bases. The CDR3 loop spans 15 amino acids. Losses at the gene ends were 4 bases for V and 2 bases for J; bases not matched to a gene: 5. In germline, CDR1 is SGDLS, CDR2 YYNGEE. The DNA for the CDR3 is TGTGCCAGCAGCCCGGGACTAGATGCCTACAATGAGCAGTTCTTC. Residues: CASSPGLDAYNEQFF.

This chain joins TRBV27 and TRBJ1-1, with TRBD1 matching over 8 bases. The CDR3 is made up of 17 amino acids. Germline CDR1 MNHEY, CDR2 SMNVEV (reference sequence). Trimming at V came to 6 bases and at J to 0 bases, leaving 12 bases not matched to a gene. In DNA form, the CDR3 reads TGTGCCAGCAGCCTGTACCGGGACAGGCTTTTGAACACTGAAGCTTTCTTT. It encodes CASSLYRDRLLNTEAFF.

The chain combines TRBV4-1 with TRBJ2-7, with 8 bases matching TRBD1. The CDR3 has 17 amino acids. J gave up 12 bases and V 1 base, and 20 bases lay outside the gene matches. From germline, CDR1 is MGHRA and CDR2 YSYEKL. CDR3 DNA: TGCGCCAGCAGCCAAGGGCAGGGGGCCACCTACGCAACGAGGGTGTACTTC. Its protein is CASSQGQGATYATRVYF.

The gene calls are TRBV10-3 and TRBJ2-1, with 7 bases lining up with TRBD2. Germline V gives CDR1 ENHRY, CDR2 SYGVKD. The trim removed 4 bases at V and 0 bases at J, leaving 9 bases unmatched. The CDR3 consists of 17 residues. The CDR3 nucleotides are TGTGCCATCAGTGTCTTGGCGGGAGCGAGCTCCTACAATGAGCAGTTCTTC. Encoded protein: CAISVLAGASSYNEQFF.

This chain joins TRBV13 and TRBJ2-1, with a weak D call TRBD2 (6 bases). Trimming took 5 bases from V and 0 from J, leaving 17 bases between them. CDR3 length equals 17 residues. The germline CDR1 and CDR2 sequences are PRHDT and FYEKMQ (reference sequence). CDR3 in DNA: TGTGCCAGCAGCACCAGACATAGCGGAGCCTCCTACAATGAGCAGTTCTTC. Amino acid sequence: CASSTRHSGASYNEQFF.

The V gene is TRBV28, the J gene TRBJ2-3; a possible D gene is TRBD2 (6 bases). Trimming removed 3 bases from V and 6 bases from J, with 10 bases in between. Germline CDR1 and CDR2: MDHEN and SYDVKM. The CDR3 loop spans 13 amino acids. CDR3 sequence (DNA): TGTGCCAGCAGTTTGGGCCGGGAGGATACGCAGTATTTT. Translation gives CASSLGREDTQYF.

The V gene is TRBV5-1, the J gene TRBJ2-5, with D uncertain. The germline V gene has CDR1 SGHRS and CDR2 YFSETQ. V lost 8 bases and J 3 bases, leaving 11 bases between the germline ends. The CDR3 has 12 residues. The CDR3 sequence: CASPGNKETQYF. The CDR3 DNA reads TGCGCCAGTCCTGGGAATAAAGAGACCCAGTACTTC.

The chain joins TRBV7-9 to TRBJ2-7, with a possible D match to TRBD2 (6 bases). Germline CDR1 SEHNR, CDR2 FQNEAQ (reference sequence). Trimming took 0 bases from V and 4 from J, leaving 16 bases between them. This CDR3 contains 16 residues. This CDR3 reads CASSLALTSLGYEQYF. CDR3 nucleotide sequence: TGTGCCAGCAGCTTAGCGCTGACTAGTTTGGGATACGAGCAGTACTTC.

This clone occurred once. The chain employs TRBV18 and TRBJ2-2; 9 positions match TRBD1. Germline V gene sequence: CDR1 KGHSH, CDR2 LQKENI. The CDR3 is 17 residues long. The V and J ends lost 2 bases and 0 bases, in that order; junction bases with no gene match: 4. In DNA form, the CDR3 reads TGTGCCAGCTCACCAGTTTGGACAGGGGCGAACACCGGGGAGCTGTTTTTT. Its protein is CASSPVWTGANTGELFF.

This clone was detected a few times. The V call is TRBV9, the J call TRBJ1-1; maybe TRBD1 (5 bases). Germline V lookup: CDR1 SGDLS, CDR2 YYNGEE. CDR3 length: 12 amino acids. Trimming left V 2 bases short and J 8 bases short, with 10 bases between. The CDR3 region has the DNA TGTGCCAGCAGCGTGCCCCGGGGGGAAGCTTTCTTT. Its protein is CASSVPRGEAFF.

This CDR3 reads CASSYGATYEQYF. CDR3 DNA: TGTGCCAGCTCCTACGGGGCCACCTACGAGCAGTACTTC. This chain connects TRBV28 to TRBJ2-5; D possibly matches TRBD1 or TRBD2 (5 bases each). The J call may be incorrect, as the DNA end agrees better with TRBJ2-7. Looked up from germline, CDR1 is MDHEN and CDR2 is SYDVKM. CDR3 length: 13 residues.

The CDR3 spells CASSYSYGGSLEQYF. The CDR3 nucleotides read TGTGCCAGCAGTTACTCGTACGGCGGGAGCCTCGAGCAGTACTTC. The chain couples TRBV6-5 to TRBJ2-7, with 7 bases matching TRBD2. After removal of 0 bases from V and 6 bases from J, the junction contained 8 bases not matched to a gene. The CDR3 totals 15 residues. Germline V CDR1 and CDR2: MNHEY, SVGAGI.

The chain is built from TRBV13 and TRBJ2-1; D is possibly TRBD1 (5 bases). Trimming removed 1 base from V and 0 bases from J, with 10 bases in between. In germline, CDR1 is PRHDT, CDR2 FYEKMQ (reference sequence). The length of the CDR3 is 16 residues. The CDR3 nucleotides read TGTGCCAGCAGCTTAGAAGGGGTTAGCTCCTACAATGAGCAGTTCTTC. Protein product: CASSLEGVSSYNEQFF.

This chain uses TRBV28 with TRBJ1-1; D uncertain. Trimming shortened V by 6 bases and J by 3 bases, and 17 bases separated the two germline ends. This CDR3 has 15 residues. The germline gives CDR1 MDHEN, CDR2 SYDVKM. CDR3 nucleotide sequence: TGTGCCAGCAGCGACGTTCGGGATGCGTACACTGAAGCTTTCTTT. Protein: CASSDVRDAYTEAFF.